These 19 T cell receptor beta chains originate from one sample sequenced in a study of blood T cell repertoires in COVID-19. TCRdb keeps only in-frame clones here, not all; method: immunoSEQ multiplex PCR. The sample records about 250,000 clones, 70% to 90% being singletons. Input material: peripheral blood. The source is a man aged 45-60 years with active or convalescent COVID-19.

The chain joins TRBV4-1 to TRBJ2-7; 8 bases line up with TRBD1. The CDR3 has 17 amino acids. V lost 0 bases, J lost 1 base, and 8 bases stayed unmatched. CDR1 and CDR2 from the germline V gene are MGHRA and YSYEKL. The CDR3 sequence: CASSQDYRTGKSYEQYF. The DNA of the CDR3 is TGCGCCAGCAGCCAAGATTACAGGACAGGGAAATCCTACGAGCAGTACTTC.

The rearrangement links TRBV19 to TRBJ1-3; the D is unclear. Trimming took 10 bases from V and 3 from J, leaving 10 bases between them. There are 12 residues in the CDR3. Germline values: CDR1 LNHDA, CDR2 SQIVND (reference sequence). The CDR3 DNA is TGTGCCACCAGACCGGGTGGAAACACCATATATTTT. It is translated as CATRPGGNTIYF.

This chain connects TRBV28 to TRBJ1-1; possible D gene TRBD1, 5 bases. V lost 7 bases, J lost 2 bases, and 14 bases lay in between. Germline V CDR1 and CDR2: MDHEN, SYDVKM. The CDR3 loop spans 14 amino acids. CDR3 DNA: TGTGCCAGCATCCTGCGGGACGCCAACACTGAAGCTTTCTTT. Its translation is CASILRDANTEAFF.

CDR3 DNA sequence: TGTGCCAGCAGCTTCGCAGGGGCAGAAGATACGCAGTATTTT. Protein sequence: CASSFAGAEDTQYF. The chain has TRBV11-2 and TRBJ2-3; D may be TRBD1 (6 bases). Germline V gene data show CDR1 as SGHAT and CDR2 as FQNNGV. V was shortened by 3 bases and J by 5 bases, with 12 bases between the two germline ends. The CDR3 is made up of 14 amino acids.

The chain employs TRBV7-8 and TRBJ2-3; 8 bases map to TRBD1. Trimming removed 4 bases from V and 3 bases from J; junction bases left unmatched: 3. This CDR3 has 14 amino acids. Germline CDR1 is SGHVS and CDR2 is FQNEAQ. CDR3 in amino acids: CASSSGQVTDTQYF. Written as DNA, the CDR3 is TGTGCCAGCAGCTCGGGACAGGTGACAGATACGCAGTATTTT. Filled out from reference TRBV7-8 and TRBJ2-3, the complete variable domain reads GAGVSQSPRYKVAKRGQDVALRCDPISGHVSLFWYQQALGQGPEFLTYFQNEAQLDKSGLPSDRFFAERPEGSVSTLKIQRTQQEDSAVYLCASSSGQVTDTQYFGPGTRLTVL.

The CDR3 spells CATHPTGRANYGYTF. In DNA form, the CDR3 reads TGTGCCACTCATCCTACAGGCCGAGCTAACTATGGCTACACCTTC. This chain connects TRBV15 to TRBJ1-2, with D perhaps matching TRBD1 (5 bases). The CDR3 runs 15 residues. The germline CDR1 and CDR2 sequences are LNHNV and YYDKDF (reference sequence). V lost 9 bases to trimming and J lost 0 bases, with 17 bases between them.

This rearrangement joins TRBV28 to TRBJ2-2; D is perhaps TRBD2 (7 bases). The CDR3 runs to 15 residues. Germline lookup yields CDR1 MDHEN and CDR2 SYDVKM. V dropped 5 bases and J dropped 7 bases, with 17 bases sitting between them. CDR3 DNA: TGTGCCAGCAGTCCCCGGCGGGGGCCCCACGGGGAGCTGTTTTTT. Encoded protein: CASSPRRGPHGELFF.

V is TRBV7-8 and J is TRBJ1-2; perhaps TRBD1 as D (5 bases). Trimming stripped 2 bases from V and 3 bases from J, with 10 bases between. This CDR3 is 14 amino acids long. The germline V gene has CDR1 SGHVS and CDR2 FQNEAQ. As DNA, the CDR3 is TGTGCCAGCAGCTTATCCACGGGGGACTATGGCTACACCTTC. Translating gives CASSLSTGDYGYTF.

This clone was seen once. The chain uses TRBV30 and TRBJ2-7; 8 bases match TRBD2. V shed 6 bases and J 6 bases; nucleotides not matched to a gene: 10. The V gene's germline CDR1 is GTSNPN and CDR2 SVGIG (reference sequence). This CDR3 contains 13 residues. This CDR3 reads CACEREGRFEQYF. The DNA for the CDR3 is TGTGCCTGCGAACGGGAGGGCCGATTCGAGCAGTACTTC.

The rearrangement links TRBV28 to TRBJ1-5, with 8 bases identical to TRBD1. This CDR3 has 12 amino acids. V dropped 3 bases and J dropped 9; count of bases not matched to a gene: 1. Per germline, CDR1 MDHEN and CDR2 SYDVKM. The CDR3 region is CASSLDRAPQHF. The DNA for the CDR3 is TGTGCCAGCAGTTTGGACAGGGCGCCCCAGCATTTT.

J is TRBJ2-7 and V is TRBV5-1; 8 bases fit TRBD1. The CDR3 contains 16 residues. V trimming: 0 bases; J trimming: 3 bases; junction bases outside the gene matches: 8. Germline V gene data show CDR1 as SGHRS and CDR2 as YFSETQ. This CDR3 reads CASSLGPGQVNYEQYF. CDR3 DNA sequence: TGCGCCAGCAGCTTGGGACCGGGACAGGTAAACTACGAGCAGTACTTC.

V is TRBV27 and J is TRBJ2-1; TRBD1 might be the D (5 bases). The V gene lost 4 bases and the J gene lost 0 bases, with 16 bases spanning the gap. This CDR3 comprises 17 residues. CDR1 MNHEY and CDR2 SMNVEV come from the germline V gene (reference sequence). The DNA of the CDR3 is TGTGCCAGCAGTTCCGCAGGGTATCGCAGCTCCTACAATGAGCAGTTCTTC. It translates to CASSSAGYRSSYNEQFF.

The chain recombines TRBV5-6 with TRBJ2-3; 10 bases are shared with TRBD2. The CDR3 consists of 16 residues. V was clipped by 0 bases and J by 2 bases; unmatched bases: 3. CDR1 and CDR2 (germline): SGHDT, YYEEEE. The CDR3 is CASSLGLAGVTDTQYF. CDR3 DNA: TGTGCCAGCAGCTTGGGGCTAGCGGGAGTCACAGATACGCAGTATTTT.

This clone has just a few counts. V is TRBV11-2 and J is TRBJ2-1, with TRBD1 as a possible D gene (5 bases). The CDR3 has 14 amino acids. Germline V lookup: CDR1 SGHAT, CDR2 FQNNGV. V gave up 0 bases and J gave up 11 bases, with 14 bases separating them. The chain's CDR3 is CASSLDQGGRQQFF. The CDR3 DNA is TGTGCCAGCAGCTTAGATCAGGGCGGACGTCAGCAGTTCTTC. Looking up the rest from reference TRBV11-2 and TRBJ2-1 gives the full variable domain: EAGVAQSPRYKIIEKRQSVAFWCNPISGHATLYWYQQILGQGPKLLIQFQNNGVVDDSQLPKDRFSAERLKGVDSTLKIQPAKLEDSAVYLCASSLDQGGRQQFFGPGTRLTVL.

The chain's CDR3 is CASSHGDRGNYGYTF. Here the CDR3 DNA reads TGTGCCAGCAGCCATGGGGACAGGGGAAACTATGGCTACACCTTC. The J gene is TRBJ1-2, the V gene TRBV5-4; 10 bases are shared with TRBD1. Germline CDR1 is SGHNT and CDR2 is YYREEE (reference sequence). Unmatched junction bases numbered 5, after V lost 4 bases and J lost 2 bases. This CDR3 is 15 amino acids long.

This chain links TRBV3-1 (or the pseudogene TRBV3-2) with TRBJ2-2, with TRBD2 as a possible D gene (5 bases). From germline, CDR1 is LGHDT and CDR2 YNNKEL (reference sequence). V dropped 5 bases and J dropped 6 bases, with 10 bases sitting between them. The CDR3 has 13 amino acids. The CDR3 region has the DNA TGTGCCAGCAGCTTCCTAGCCTCCGGGGAGCTGTTTTTT. Protein: CASSFLASGELFF.

V gene TRBV19 combines with J gene TRBJ1-2; D might be TRBD1 (6 bases). Germline V gene lookup returns CDR1 LNHDA and CDR2 SQIVND (reference sequence). V was shortened by 6 bases and J by 5 bases, with 25 bases between the two germline ends. The length of the CDR3 is 17 residues. CDR3 sequence: CASRNTYGRDTSYGYTF. The CDR3 DNA sequence: TGTGCCAGTAGAAATACCTACGGCCGGGACACCTCGTATGGCTACACCTTC.

The V and J genes are TRBV28 and TRBJ2-7; weak D call: TRBD2 (6 bases). Germline V gene sequence: CDR1 MDHEN, CDR2 SYDVKM. This CDR3 is 15 amino acids long. V lost 5 bases to trimming and J lost 9 bases, with 23 bases between them. CDR3 protein: CASSLGGGSGVGQYF. The CDR3 DNA sequence: TGTGCCAGCAGTCTCGGTGGGGGTAGCGGTGTAGGGCAGTACTTC. The full variable domain, in which reference TRBV28 and TRBJ2-7 provide the parts outside the CDR3, is DVKVTQSSRYLVKRTGEKVFLECVQDMDHENMFWYRQDPGLGLRLIYFSYDVKMKEKGDIPEGYSVSREKKERFSLILESASTNQTSMYLCASSLGGGSGVGQYFGPGTRLTVT.

This clone has just a few counts. The V gene is TRBV4-3, the J gene TRBJ2-7; 9 bases map to TRBD2. The CDR3 runs 16 residues. V lost 0 bases to trimming and J lost 2 bases; unmatched junction nucleotides: 5. CDR1 is LGHNA, CDR2 YSLEER, per germline. In nucleotides, the CDR3 is TGCGCCAGCAGCCAAGATCACCGCGGGAGGGCCTACGAGCAGTACTTC. The encoded protein is CASSQDHRGRAYEQYF.